The 17 T cell receptor beta chains given below trace back to one sample, sequenced in a study of brain T cells in children with intractable seizures. Libraries were prepared by immunoSEQ multiplex PCR; TCRdb keeps only in-frame clonotypes and omits some of them. The sample gives 110,000 or so clones, around 94% of which show up once; 3.8% is in the top ten. This sample comprised peripheral blood, obtained at surgery. The receptors here all came from a boy in the first two years of life with hemimegalencephaly and intractable seizures.

V usage is TRBV5-1 and J usage is TRBJ2-1, with TRBD2 matching 7 bases. Germline values: CDR1 SGHRS, CDR2 YFSETQ. Trimming removed 4 bases from V and 15 bases from J; junction bases left unmatched: 10. The CDR3 runs 12 residues. The CDR3, as DNA: TGCGCCAGCAGCCAGACCCTAGCGGATCTGTTCTTC. Protein sequence: CASSQTLADLFF.

This chain uses TRBV5-1 with TRBJ1-2; TRBD1 aligns across 9 bases. Unmatched junction bases numbered 9, after V lost 4 bases and J lost 8 bases. The CDR3 is 14 amino acids. Germline V gene data show CDR1 as SGHRS and CDR2 as YFSETQ. This CDR3 is CASSPGRQGDGYTF. The CDR3 DNA reads TGCGCCAGCAGCCCGGGCAGACAGGGGGACGGCTACACCTTC.

V gene TRBV7-2 combines with J gene TRBJ2-3; D is perhaps TRBD1 or TRBD2 (5 bases each). The germline CDR1 and CDR2 sequences are SGHTA and FQGNSA. V lost 10 bases, J lost 14 bases, and 13 bases lay in between. This CDR3 has 9 residues. CDR3 sequence reads: CAMGVHRYF. CDR3 coding DNA: TGTGCCATGGGGGTTCATAGGTATTTT.

V usage is TRBV7-2 and J usage is TRBJ1-4, with D perhaps TRBD1 (6 bases). The germline V gene has CDR1 SGHTA and CDR2 FQGNSA. With 1 base removed from V and 10 bases from J, the gap between germline ends came to 13 bases. The CDR3 runs 14 residues. For the CDR3, the DNA is TGTGCCAGCAGCTTAGGCGGCAGGGGTAGAAAACTGTTTTTT. It translates to CASSLGGRGRKLFF.

J is TRBJ2-7 and V is TRBV5-1; no definite D call. Per the germline V gene, CDR1 is SGHRS and CDR2 is YFSETQ. The CDR3 runs 12 residues. Deletions cut 4 bases from V and 0 bases from J, with 5 bases between. In DNA form, the CDR3 reads TGCGCCAGCAGCCCAAACTCCTACGAGCAGTACTTC. Translating it yields CASSPNSYEQYF.

The chain recombines TRBV12-3 or TRBV12-4 with TRBJ2-3, with 7 positions matching TRBD2. The trim removed 3 bases at V and 5 bases at J, leaving 2 bases unmatched. CDR3 length: 13 residues. The CDR3: CASSLGGIDTQYF. The CDR3 DNA sequence: TGTGCCAGCAGTTTGGGGGGGATAGATACGCAGTATTTT.

The chain uses TRBV7-2 and TRBJ2-3, with 9 bases aligning to TRBD2. J gave up 4 bases and V 3 bases, and 5 bases lay outside the gene matches. This CDR3 has 15 amino acids. Germline V gene lookup returns CDR1 SGHTA and CDR2 FQGNSA. The CDR3 region is CASSFGGRGADTQYF. The CDR3 DNA follows: TGTGCCAGCAGCTTCGGCGGGAGGGGCGCAGATACGCAGTATTTT.

The V and J genes are TRBV5-1 and TRBJ2-7; 8 bases align to TRBD1. The CDR3 has 14 amino acids. Losses at the gene ends were 3 bases for V and 1 base for J; bases not matched to a gene: 3. The germline CDR1 and CDR2 sequences are SGHRS and YFSETQ. This CDR3 is CASSWTGTSYEQYF. DNA of the CDR3: TGCGCCAGCAGCTGGACAGGGACATCCTACGAGCAGTACTTC.

This chain uses TRBV7-8 with TRBJ2-5; weak D call: TRBD1 (6 bases). Germline V gene data show CDR1 as SGHVS and CDR2 as FQNEAQ. Trimming pared 3 bases from V and 1 base from J, leaving 18 bases between. This CDR3 spans 17 amino acids. CDR3 sequence (DNA): TGTGCCAGCAGCTTTGCCCGGGACGGACAGTCCCAAGAGACCCAGTACTTC. Its translation is CASSFARDGQSQETQYF.

The chain employs TRBV28 and TRBJ2-5, with 11 bases that match TRBD2. CDR3 size: 18 residues. V lost 5 bases and J lost 3; bases outside the gene matches: 14. Germline loops: CDR1 MDHEN, CDR2 SYDVKM. The CDR3 is CASSPRVVAGGPEETQYF. CDR3 sequence (DNA): TGTGCCAGCAGTCCACGGGTGGTAGCGGGAGGGCCGGAAGAGACCCAGTACTTC.

The chain employs TRBV5-1 and TRBJ2-1, with D possibly TRBD1 on 5 matching bases. This CDR3 has 15 amino acids. Per the germline V gene, CDR1 is SGHRS and CDR2 is YFSETQ. V lost 3 bases to trimming and J lost 6 bases, with 16 bases between them. CDR3 in amino acids: CASSYFGDRGNEQFF. As DNA, the CDR3 is TGCGCCAGCAGCTATTTCGGAGATAGGGGCAATGAGCAGTTCTTC.

V gene TRBV6-2 or TRBV6-3 combines with J gene TRBJ2-1; 10 nucleotides align to TRBD2. Germline values: CDR1 MNHEY, CDR2 SVGEGT. The V segment lost 5 bases and the J segment 6 bases; nucleotides outside the gene matches: 10. The CDR3 has 16 amino acids. CDR3 coding DNA: TGTGCCAGCAGTGGGACGGAGGGACTAGCGTCCAATGAGCAGTTCTTC. This encodes CASSGTEGLASNEQFF.

This rearrangement joins TRBV7-9 to TRBJ1-3; a possible D gene is TRBD1 (6 bases). The CDR3 loop spans 15 amino acids. The germline gives CDR1 SEHNR, CDR2 FQNEAQ (reference sequence). V was pared by 4 bases and J by 5 bases, with 15 bases between. The CDR3 DNA is TGTGCCAGCAGCTCTCAACCGGGACAAAGAAACACCATATATTTT. As protein: CASSSQPGQRNTIYF.

This chain links TRBV5-1 with TRBJ2-3; D assignment may be TRBD1 or TRBD2 (5 bases each). V lost 0 bases to trimming and J lost 1 base, with 9 bases between them. Germline V gives CDR1 SGHRS, CDR2 YFSETQ. The CDR3 contains 15 residues. The CDR3 coding sequence is TGCGCCAGCAGCTTGGAGAGGGGTGGCACAGATACGCAGTATTTT. This gives the protein CASSLERGGTDTQYF.

The chain couples TRBV6-5 to TRBJ2-3; D not resolved. This CDR3 comprises 12 residues. In germline, CDR1 is MNHEY, CDR2 SVGAGI. The ends were cut back, 5 bases at V and 3 bases at J, with 6 bases in the middle. As DNA, the CDR3 is TGTGCCAGCAGTCCCCCTACAGATACGCAGTATTTT. It is translated as CASSPPTDTQYF.

This sequence joins TRBV29-1 and TRBJ2-3; 11 bases are shared with TRBD1. Germline lookup yields CDR1 SQVTM and CDR2 ANQGSEA. This CDR3 has 12 residues. The ends lost 7 bases at V and 5 bases at J; junction bases unmatched: 2. This CDR3 reads CSAGTGGDTQYF. CDR3 bases: TGCAGCGCCGGGACAGGGGGAGATACGCAGTATTTT.

This clone came up a few times. The rearrangement joins TRBV20-1 to TRBJ1-3, with D tentatively TRBD1 (5 bases). Trimming removed 3 bases from V and 4 bases from J, with 16 bases in between. The CDR3 sequence is 15 residues long. CDR1 DFQATT and CDR2 SNEGSKA come from the germline V gene (reference sequence). Here the CDR3 DNA reads TGCAGTGCTAGTCTCCTTCAGGGATCCGGAAACACCATATATTTT. Translation gives CSASLLQGSGNTIYF.